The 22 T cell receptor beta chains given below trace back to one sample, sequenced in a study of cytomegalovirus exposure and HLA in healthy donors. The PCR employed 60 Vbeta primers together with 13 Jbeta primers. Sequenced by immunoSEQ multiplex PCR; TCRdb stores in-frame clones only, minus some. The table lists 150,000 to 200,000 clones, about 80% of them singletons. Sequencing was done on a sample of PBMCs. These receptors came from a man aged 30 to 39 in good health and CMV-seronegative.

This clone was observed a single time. The DNA of the CDR3 is TGTGCCAGCTCACCACCGGGCCAGGGGGTCCCCCCGGGGTATGGCTACACCTTC. Translation: CASSPPGQGVPPGYGYTF. The rearrangement joins TRBV18 to TRBJ1-2; the match to TRBD1 covers 7 bases. J was trimmed by 5 bases and V by 0 bases; bases with no gene match: 15. The CDR3 sequence is 18 residues long. The germline gives CDR1 KGHSH, CDR2 LQKENI.

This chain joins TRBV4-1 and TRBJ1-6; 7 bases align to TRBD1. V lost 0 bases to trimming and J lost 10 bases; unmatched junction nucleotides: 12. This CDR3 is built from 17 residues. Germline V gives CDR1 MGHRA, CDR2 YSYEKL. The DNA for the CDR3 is TGCGCCAGCAGCCAAGACCTGAGAGGGACAGATCGGTCACCCCTCCACTTT. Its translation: CASSQDLRGTDRSPLHF.

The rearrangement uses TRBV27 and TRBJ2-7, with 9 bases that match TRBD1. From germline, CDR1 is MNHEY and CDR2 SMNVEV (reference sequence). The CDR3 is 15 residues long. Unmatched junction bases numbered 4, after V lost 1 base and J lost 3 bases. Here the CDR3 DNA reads TGTGCCAGCAGTTTATATAGGACAGGGGTCTACGAGCAGTACTTC. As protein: CASSLYRTGVYEQYF.

DNA for the CDR3: TGTGCCAGCAGAAAGACAGAGAACACTGAAGCTTTCTTT. Protein: CASRKTENTEAFF. V and J are TRBV6-6 and TRBJ1-1, with TRBD1 as a possible D gene (5 bases). Germline loops: CDR1 MNHNY, CDR2 SVGAGI (reference sequence). This CDR3 has 13 amino acids. Trimming stripped 6 bases from V and 1 base from J, with 9 bases between.

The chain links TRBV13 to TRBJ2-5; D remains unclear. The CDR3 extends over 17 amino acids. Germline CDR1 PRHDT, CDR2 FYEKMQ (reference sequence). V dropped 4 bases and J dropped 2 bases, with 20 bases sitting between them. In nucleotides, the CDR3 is TGTGCCAGCAGCTCGTTTTCGAGTTCCTTGCCTCAAGAGACCCAGTACTTC. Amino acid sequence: CASSSFSSSLPQETQYF.

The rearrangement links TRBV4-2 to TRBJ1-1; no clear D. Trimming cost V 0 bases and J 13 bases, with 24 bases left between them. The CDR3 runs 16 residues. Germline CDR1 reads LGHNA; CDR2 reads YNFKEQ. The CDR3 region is CASSQDPRTSALVGFF. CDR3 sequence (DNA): TGTGCCAGCAGCCAAGATCCCCGTACATCCGCCCTTGTTGGTTTCTTT.

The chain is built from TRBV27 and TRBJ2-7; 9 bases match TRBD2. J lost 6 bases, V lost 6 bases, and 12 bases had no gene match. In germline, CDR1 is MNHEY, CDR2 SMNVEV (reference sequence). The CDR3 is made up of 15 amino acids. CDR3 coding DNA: TGTGCCAGCAGCGTCGGGAGCGGGAGGTCGGTCGAGCAGTACTTC. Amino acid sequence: CASSVGSGRSVEQYF.

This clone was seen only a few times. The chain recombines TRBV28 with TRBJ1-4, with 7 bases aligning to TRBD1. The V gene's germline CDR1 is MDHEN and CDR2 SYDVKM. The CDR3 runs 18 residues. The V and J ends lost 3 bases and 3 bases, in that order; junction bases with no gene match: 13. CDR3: CASSFVETGTLANEKLFF. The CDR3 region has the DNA TGTGCCAGCAGTTTTGTCGAGACAGGGACACTAGCTAATGAAAAACTGTTTTTT.

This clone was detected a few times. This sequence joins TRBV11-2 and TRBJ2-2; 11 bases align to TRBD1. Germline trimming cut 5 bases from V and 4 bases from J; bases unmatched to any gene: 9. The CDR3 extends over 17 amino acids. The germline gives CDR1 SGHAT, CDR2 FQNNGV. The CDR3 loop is CASSPRTGGLGTGELFF. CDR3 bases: TGTGCCAGCAGCCCCCGGACAGGGGGCTTGGGCACCGGGGAGCTGTTTTTT.

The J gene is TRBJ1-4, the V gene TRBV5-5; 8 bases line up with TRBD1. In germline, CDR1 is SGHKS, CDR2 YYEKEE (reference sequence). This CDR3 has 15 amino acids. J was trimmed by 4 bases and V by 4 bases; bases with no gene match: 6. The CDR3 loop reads CASSLRDRNNEKLFF. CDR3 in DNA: TGTGCCAGCAGCCTGAGGGACAGGAATAATGAAAAACTGTTTTTT.

The CDR3 loop is CASSLTSGVYEQYF. CDR3 nucleotide sequence: TGTGCCAGCAGTTTGACTAGCGGGGTCTACGAGCAGTACTTC. The chain combines TRBV28 with TRBJ2-7, with TRBD2 identical over 11 bases. The CDR3 length is 14 residues. Germline loops: CDR1 MDHEN, CDR2 SYDVKM. V was clipped by 3 bases and J by 3 bases; unmatched bases: 1. Together with reference TRBV28 and TRBJ2-7, the CDR3 gives the full variable domain: DVKVTQSSRYLVKRTGEKVFLECVQDMDHENMFWYRQDPGLGLRLIYFSYDVKMKEKGDIPEGYSVSREKKERFSLILESASTNQTSMYLCASSLTSGVYEQYFGPGTRLTVT.

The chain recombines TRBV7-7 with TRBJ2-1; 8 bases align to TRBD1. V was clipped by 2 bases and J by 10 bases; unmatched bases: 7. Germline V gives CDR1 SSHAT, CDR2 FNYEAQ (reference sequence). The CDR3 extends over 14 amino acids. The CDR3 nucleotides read TGTGCCAGCAGCTTACGACAGGGGTCTGTGGAGCAGTTCTTC. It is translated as CASSLRQGSVEQFF.

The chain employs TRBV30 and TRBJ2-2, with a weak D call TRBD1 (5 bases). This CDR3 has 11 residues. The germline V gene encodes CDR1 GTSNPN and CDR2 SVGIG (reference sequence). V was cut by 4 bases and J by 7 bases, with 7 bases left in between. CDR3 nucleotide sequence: TGTGCCTGGACAGGGTACGGGGAGCTGTTTTTT. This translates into CAWTGYGELFF.

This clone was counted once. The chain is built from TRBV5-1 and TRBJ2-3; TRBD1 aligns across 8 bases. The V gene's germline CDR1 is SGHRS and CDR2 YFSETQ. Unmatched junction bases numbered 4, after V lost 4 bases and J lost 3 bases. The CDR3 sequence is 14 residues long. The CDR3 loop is CASSGTGQTDTQYF. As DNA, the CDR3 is TGCGCCAGCAGCGGGACAGGCCAGACAGATACGCAGTATTTT. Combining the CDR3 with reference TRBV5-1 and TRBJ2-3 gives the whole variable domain KAGVTQTPRYLIKTRGQQVTLSCSPISGHRSVSWYQQTPGQGLQFLFEYFSETQRNKGNFPGRFSGRQFSNSRSEMNVSTLELGDSALYLCASSGTGQTDTQYFGPGTRLTVL.

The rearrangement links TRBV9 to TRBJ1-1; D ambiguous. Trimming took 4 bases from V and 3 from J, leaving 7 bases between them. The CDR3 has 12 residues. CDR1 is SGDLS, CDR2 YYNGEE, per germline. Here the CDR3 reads CASSPGYTEAFF. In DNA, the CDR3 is TGTGCCAGCAGCCCGGGGTACACTGAAGCTTTCTTT.

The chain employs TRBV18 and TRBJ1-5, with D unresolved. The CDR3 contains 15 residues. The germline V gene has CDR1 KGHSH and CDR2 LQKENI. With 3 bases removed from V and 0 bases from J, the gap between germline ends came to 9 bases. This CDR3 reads CASSPAGNSNQPQHF. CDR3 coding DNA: TGTGCCAGCTCACCTGCGGGAAATAGCAATCAGCCCCAGCATTTT.

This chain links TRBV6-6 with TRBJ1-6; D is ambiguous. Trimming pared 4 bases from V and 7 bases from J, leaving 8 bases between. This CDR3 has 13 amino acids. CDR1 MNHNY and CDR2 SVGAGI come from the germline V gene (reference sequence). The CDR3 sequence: CASSSLLNSPLHF. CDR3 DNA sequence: TGTGCCAGCAGTTCCCTCCTCAATTCACCCCTCCACTTT.

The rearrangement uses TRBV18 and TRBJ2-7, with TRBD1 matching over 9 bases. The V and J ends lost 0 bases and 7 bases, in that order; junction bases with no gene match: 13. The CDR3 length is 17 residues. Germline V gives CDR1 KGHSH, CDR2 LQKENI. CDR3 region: CASSPPSVGQGFGEQYF. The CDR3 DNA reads TGTGCCAGCTCACCACCGTCAGTTGGACAGGGGTTCGGTGAGCAGTACTTC.

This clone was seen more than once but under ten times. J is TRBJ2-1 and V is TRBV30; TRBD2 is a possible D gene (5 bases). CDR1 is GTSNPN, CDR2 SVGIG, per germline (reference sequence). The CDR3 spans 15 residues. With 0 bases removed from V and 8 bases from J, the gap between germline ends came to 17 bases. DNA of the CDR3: TGTGCCTGGAGTGTAGATGGCCTAGCCGTCGATGAGCAGTTCTTC. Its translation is CAWSVDGLAVDEQFF.

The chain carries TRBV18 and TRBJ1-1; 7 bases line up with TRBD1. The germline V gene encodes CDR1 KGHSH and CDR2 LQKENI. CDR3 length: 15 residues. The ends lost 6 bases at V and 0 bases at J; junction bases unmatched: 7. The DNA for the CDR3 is TGTGCCAGCTCGCGGGGAGACAGGGTGAACACTGAAGCTTTCTTT. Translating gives CASSRGDRVNTEAFF. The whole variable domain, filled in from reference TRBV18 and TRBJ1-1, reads NAGVMQNPRHLVRRRGQEARLRCSPMKGHSHVYWYRQLPEEGLKFMVYLQKENIIDESGMPKERFSAEFPKEGPSILRIQQVVRGDSAAYFCASSRGDRVNTEAFFGQGTRLTVV.

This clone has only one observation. In DNA, the CDR3 is TGCGCCAGCAGCTTGGGAGACAGAAAACAAGAGACCCAGTACTTC. Translating gives CASSLGDRKQETQYF. The V gene is TRBV5-1, the J gene TRBJ2-5; D possibly corresponds to TRBD1 (5 bases). Germline CDR1 and CDR2: SGHRS and YFSETQ. V was clipped by 0 bases and J by 2 bases, with 11 bases between them. The CDR3 totals 15 residues.

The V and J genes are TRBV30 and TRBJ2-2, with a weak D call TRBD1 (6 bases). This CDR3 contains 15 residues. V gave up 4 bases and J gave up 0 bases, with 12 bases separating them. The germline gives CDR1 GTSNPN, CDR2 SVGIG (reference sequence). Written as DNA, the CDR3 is TGTGCCTGGAAACCATGGACAGCGAACACCGGGGAGCTGTTTTTT. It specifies CAWKPWTANTGELFF.